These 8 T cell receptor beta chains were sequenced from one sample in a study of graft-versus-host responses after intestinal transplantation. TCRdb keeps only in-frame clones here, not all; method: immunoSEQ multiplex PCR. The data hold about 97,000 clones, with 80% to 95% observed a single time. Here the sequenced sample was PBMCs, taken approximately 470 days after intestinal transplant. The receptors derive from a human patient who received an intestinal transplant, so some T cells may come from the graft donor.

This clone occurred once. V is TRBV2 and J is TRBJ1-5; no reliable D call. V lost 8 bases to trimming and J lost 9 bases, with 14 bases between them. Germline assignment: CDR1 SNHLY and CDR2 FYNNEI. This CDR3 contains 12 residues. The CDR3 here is CASVGAKPPQHF. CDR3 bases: TGTGCCAGCGTCGGCGCAAAGCCGCCCCAGCATTTT.

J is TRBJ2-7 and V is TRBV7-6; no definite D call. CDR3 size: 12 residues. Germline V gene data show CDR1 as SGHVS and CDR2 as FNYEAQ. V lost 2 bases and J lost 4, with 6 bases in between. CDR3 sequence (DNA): TGTGCCAGCAGCTTACAAGGGTACGAGCAGTACTTC. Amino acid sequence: CASSLQGYEQYF.

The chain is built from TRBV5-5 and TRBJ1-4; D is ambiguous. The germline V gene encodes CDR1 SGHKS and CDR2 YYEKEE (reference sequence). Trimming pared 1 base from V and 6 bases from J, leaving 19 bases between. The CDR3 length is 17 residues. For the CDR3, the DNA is TGTGCCAGCAGCTTGCAGCCCACCGGGATGGAACATGAAAAACTGTTTTTT. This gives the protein CASSLQPTGMEHEKLFF.

The CDR3 here is CATSSNRLSSSYEQYF. The DNA for the CDR3 is TGTGCCACCAGCAGTAACAGGCTTTCTAGCTCCTACGAGCAGTACTTC. The V and J genes are TRBV15 and TRBJ2-7; weak D call: TRBD1 (5 bases). Per germline, CDR1 LNHNV and CDR2 YYDKDF (reference sequence). The CDR3 has 16 residues. The V end was cut by 3 bases, the J end by 0 bases, with 15 bases between.

The CDR3 DNA reads as TGTGCCAGCAGCCTCCATTCCTGGGCCGGGGAGCTGTTTTTT. This gives the protein CASSLHSWAGELFF. The chain joins TRBV6-6 to TRBJ2-2; unclear D gene. The CDR3 sequence is 14 residues long. V lost 6 bases, J lost 6 bases, and 14 bases lay in between. CDR1 and CDR2 from the germline V gene are MNHNY and SVGAGI (reference sequence).

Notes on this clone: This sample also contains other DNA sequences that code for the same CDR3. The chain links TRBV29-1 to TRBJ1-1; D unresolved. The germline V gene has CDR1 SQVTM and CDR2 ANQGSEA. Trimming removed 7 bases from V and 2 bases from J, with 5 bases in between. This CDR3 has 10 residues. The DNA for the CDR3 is TGCAGCGCGCAAAACACTGAAGCTTTCTTT. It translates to CSAQNTEAFF. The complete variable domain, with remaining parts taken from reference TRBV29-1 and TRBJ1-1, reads SAVISQKPSRDICQRGTSLTIQCQVDSQVTMMFWYRQQPGQSLTLIATANQGSEATYESGFVIDKFPISRPNLTFSTLTVSNMSPEDSSIYLCSAQNTEAFFGQGTRLTVV.

The CDR3 sequence: CASSPGLVTSTDTQYF. The CDR3 DNA sequence: TGTGCCAGCAGTCCAGGACTTGTAACTAGCACAGATACGCAGTATTTT. The J gene is TRBJ2-3, the V gene TRBV7-3; tentative D call: TRBD2 (5 bases). The V gene's germline CDR1 is SGHTA and CDR2 FQGTGA. Trimming took 6 bases from V and 0 from J, leaving 16 bases between them. There are 16 residues in the CDR3.

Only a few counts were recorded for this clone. DNA of the CDR3: TGTGCCAGCAGTGTGACAGGGGAAGGGAATTCACCCCTCCACTTT. It specifies CASSVTGEGNSPLHF. V and J are TRBV6-5 and TRBJ1-6; 8 nucleotides match TRBD1. V was clipped by 5 bases and J by 7 bases; unmatched bases: 7. Looked up from germline, CDR1 is MNHEY and CDR2 is SVGAGI. The CDR3 contains 15 residues.